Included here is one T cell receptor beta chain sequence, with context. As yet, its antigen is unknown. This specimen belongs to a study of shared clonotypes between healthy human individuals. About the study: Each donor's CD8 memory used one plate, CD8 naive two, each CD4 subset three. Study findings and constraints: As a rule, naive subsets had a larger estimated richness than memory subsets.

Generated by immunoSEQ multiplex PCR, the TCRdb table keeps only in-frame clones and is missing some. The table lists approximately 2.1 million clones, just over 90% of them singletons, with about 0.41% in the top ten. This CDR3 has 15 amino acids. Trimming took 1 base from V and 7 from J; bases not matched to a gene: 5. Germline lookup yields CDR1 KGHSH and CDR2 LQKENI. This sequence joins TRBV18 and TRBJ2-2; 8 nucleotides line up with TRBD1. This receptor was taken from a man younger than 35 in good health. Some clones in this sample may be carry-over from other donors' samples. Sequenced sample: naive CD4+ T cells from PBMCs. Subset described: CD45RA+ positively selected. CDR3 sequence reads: CASSPQTGVVGELFF. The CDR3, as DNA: TGTGCCAGCTCACCACAGACAGGGGTTGTCGGGGAGCTGTTTTTT.